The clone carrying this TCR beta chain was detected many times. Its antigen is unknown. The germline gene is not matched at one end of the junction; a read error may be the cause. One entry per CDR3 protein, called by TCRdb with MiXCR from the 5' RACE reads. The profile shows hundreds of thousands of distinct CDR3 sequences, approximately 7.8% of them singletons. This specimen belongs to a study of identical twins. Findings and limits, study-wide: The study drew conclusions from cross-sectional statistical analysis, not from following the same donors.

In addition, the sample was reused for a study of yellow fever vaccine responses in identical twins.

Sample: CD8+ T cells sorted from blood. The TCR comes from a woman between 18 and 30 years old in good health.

The CDR3 protein is CASTLADFTDTQYF. CDR3 DNA sequence: TGTGCCAGCACTTTAGCGGACTTCACAGATACGCAGTATTTT. The chain carries TRBV28 and TRBJ2-3, with D perhaps TRBD2 (6 bases). Germline V CDR1 and CDR2: MDHEN, SYDVKM. CDR3 size: 14 residues.